A single sample gave rise to the 13 T cell receptor beta chains below, sequenced in a study of molecular identifiers for immune sequencing clone quantification. One entry per CDR3 protein, called by TCRdb with MiXCR from the PCR reads. The table records around 300,000 distinct CDR3 sequences, roughly 24% of them present only once. Sequencing used naive CD8+ T cells from blood, with Jurkat cell RNA spiked in. Subset given: FACS-sorted CD8+CD4-CCR7+CD45RA+ naive T cells. Every receptor here comes from a human donor in good health. Some libraries in this study had Jurkat cell RNA spiked in.

This chain links TRBV6-2 or TRBV6-3 with TRBJ1-5; weak D call: TRBD1 (6 bases). From germline, CDR1 is MNHEY and CDR2 SVGEGT. V lost 6 bases and J lost 7, with 13 bases in between. The CDR3 extends over 13 amino acids. The chain's CDR3 is CASSYVGGQPQHF. CDR3 bases: TGTGCCAGCAGCTACGTAGGGGGGCAGCCCCAGCATTTT.

This clonotype has just a few counts. This rearrangement joins TRBV11-1 to TRBJ2-4; D is unresolved. Deletions cut 1 base from V and 5 bases from J, with 6 bases between. Germline values: CDR1 SGHAT, CDR2 FQDESV (reference sequence). This CDR3 spans 13 amino acids. CDR3 nucleotides: TGTGCCAGCAGCTTAGTTCCCGAAAACATTCAGTACTTC. This gives the protein CASSLVPENIQYF.

This clonotype was counted ten times or more. The chain recombines TRBV12-3 or TRBV12-4 with TRBJ1-1; no clear D. The germline V and J ends were trimmed by 7 bases and 3 bases, with 15 bases remaining between them. The CDR3 runs 14 residues. The CDR3 DNA sequence: TGTGCCAGCATCGACCTGGTTGGAGACACTGAAGCTTTCTTT. The encoded protein is CASIDLVGDTEAFF.

This clonotype was seen a handful of times. J is TRBJ2-1 and V is TRBV9, with D possibly called TRBD1 or TRBD2 (5 bases each). CDR3 length: 13 amino acids. Germline V gene sequence: CDR1 SGDLS, CDR2 YYNGEE. Trimming pared 3 bases from V and 9 bases from J, leaving 13 bases between. As DNA, the CDR3 is TGTGCCAGCAGCGACGGGACCTCCGGTGAGCAGTTCTTC. It yields the protein CASSDGTSGEQFF. Supplemented by reference TRBV9 and TRBJ2-1, the full variable domain reads DSGVTQTPKHLITATGQRVTLRCSPRSGDLSVYWYQQSLDQGLQFLIQYYNGEERAKGNILERFSAQQFPDLHSELNLSSLELGDSALYFCASSDGTSGEQFFGPGTRLTVL.

The sample holds a few counts of this clonotype. The chain recombines TRBV7-9 with TRBJ2-1, with TRBD1 matching over 9 bases. The CDR3 contains 12 residues. CDR1 and CDR2 from the germline V gene are SEHNR and FQNEAQ (reference sequence). The V segment lost 3 bases and the J segment 15 bases; nucleotides outside the gene matches: 6. The CDR3 reads CASSFRDRVVFF. CDR3 bases: TGTGCCAGCAGCTTCAGGGACAGGGTCGTGTTCTTC. Using reference TRBV7-9 and TRBJ2-1 for the parts outside the CDR3, the full variable domain is DTGVSQNPRHKITKRGQNVTFRCDPISEHNRLYWYRQTLGQGPEFLTYFQNEAQLEKSRLLSDRFSAERPKGSFSTLEIQRTEQGDSAMYLCASSFRDRVVFFGPGTRLTVL.

V and J are TRBV27 and TRBJ2-1; maybe TRBD2 (5 bases). Germline CDR1 and CDR2: MNHEY and SMNVEV (reference sequence). The CDR3 has 13 amino acids. V lost 0 bases and J lost 10, with 10 bases in between. CDR3 residues: CASSLSALGEQFF. CDR3 nucleotides: TGTGCCAGCAGTTTATCGGCACTAGGCGAGCAGTTCTTC.

This clonotype was counted only a few times. The chain is built from TRBV28 and TRBJ2-6, with 8 bases aligning to TRBD1. Germline CDR1 is MDHEN and CDR2 is SYDVKM. Unmatched junction bases numbered 5, after V lost 6 bases and J lost 4 bases. The CDR3 runs to 15 residues. CDR3 amino acids: CASSPGGVGANVLTF. The DNA of the CDR3 is TGTGCCAGCAGCCCAGGGGGCGTAGGGGCCAACGTCCTGACTTTC. The variable domain in full, with the rest retrieved from reference TRBV28 and TRBJ2-6, is DVKVTQSSRYLVKRTGEKVFLECVQDMDHENMFWYRQDPGLGLRLIYFSYDVKMKEKGDIPEGYSVSREKKERFSLILESASTNQTSMYLCASSPGGVGANVLTFGAGSRLTVL.

This clonotype was counted a few times. The V and J genes are TRBV30 and TRBJ2-2; no firm D call. The CDR3 has 16 residues. The germline V gene encodes CDR1 GTSNPN and CDR2 SVGIG (reference sequence). Trimming cost V 4 bases and J 0 bases, with 15 bases left between them. In DNA, the CDR3 is TGTGCCTGGATGCTTTGGGGTGGGGCGAACACCGGGGAGCTGTTTTTT. This encodes CAWMLWGGANTGELFF.

This clonotype has more than one count but fewer than ten. The chain links TRBV20-1 to TRBJ2-7; D not certain. CDR3 length equals 14 residues. Trimming stripped 0 bases from V and 0 bases from J, with 9 bases between. Germline CDR1 DFQATT, CDR2 SNEGSKA (reference sequence). For the CDR3, the DNA is TGCAGTGCTAGAGATCTCAGCGTCTCCTACGAGCAGTACTTC. This encodes CSARDLSVSYEQYF.

Of note for this clonotype: Since a much larger clone is just one base distant, this may be a read error. The V call is TRBV12-3 or TRBV12-4, the J call TRBJ2-3, with 8 nucleotides matching TRBD1. CDR3 length equals 14 residues. CDR3 region: CASSRTGLSDTRYF. For the CDR3, the DNA is TGTGCCAGCAGTAGGACAGGGTTGTCAGATACGCGGTATTTT.

This clonotype was seen a handful of times. This chain joins TRBV28 and TRBJ2-7, with D unresolved. The V end was cut by 5 bases, the J end by 3 bases, with 17 bases between. Germline V gene lookup returns CDR1 MDHEN and CDR2 SYDVKM. The CDR3 runs 15 residues. The CDR3 DNA follows: TGTGCCAGCAGTCCCCTTTTTTTAAGTAACTACGAGCAGTACTTC. Protein product: CASSPLFLSNYEQYF.

Turning to this clonotype: A much more abundant neighbour one base away suggests this may be a read error. The chain is built from TRBV2 and TRBJ2-3; D is possibly TRBD1 or TRBD2 (5 bases each). This CDR3 has 16 amino acids. The germline V gene encodes CDR1 SNHLY and CDR2 FYNNEI. In DNA, the CDR3 is TGTTCCAGCAGGGCTCCCCAGGGCGGGAGCACAGATACGCAGTATTTT. It specifies CSSRAPQGGSTDTQYF.

V is TRBV11-2 and J is TRBJ2-5; 7 nucleotides align to TRBD1. The CDR3 has 14 residues. Germline CDR1 and CDR2: SGHAT and FQNNGV. Trimming cost V 5 bases and J 5 bases; bases outside gene matches: 8. The CDR3 coding sequence is TGTGCCAGCAGCCGAGGGACAGAGCGTGAGACCCAGTACTTC. Its translation: CASSRGTERETQYF.